This T cell receptor (beta chain) is from a study of cytomegalovirus exposure and HLA in healthy donors. Study-level background: Most genotyped donors, over 70% of about 400, had Caucasian-associated genetic ancestry. Study-wide results and caveats: Most of the TCR beta V segments (in an earlier analysis) were productive either about 87% or about 30% of the time.

The CDR3 sequence is 14 residues long. V dropped 2 bases and J dropped 5 bases, with 10 bases sitting between them. Germline V lookup: CDR1 SGHTA, CDR2 FQGTGA. The sample holds a few counts of this clone. The antigen is not known. Use of 60 Vbeta and 13 Jbeta primers characterized the PCR. Profiled with immunoSEQ multiplex PCR; TCRdb holds only in-frame clones, not every one. Found here are tens of thousands of clones, 70% to 85% of them singletons; the top ten hold about 20%. The sample comprised PBMCs. The sequence derives from a woman in her forties or fifties in good health and CMV-seropositive. This rearrangement joins TRBV7-3 to TRBJ2-1; TRBD2 is a possible D gene (6 bases). CDR3 DNA: TGTGCCAGCAGCTTAGCACTAGCCGACAATGAGCAGTTCTTC. It codes for CASSLALADNEQFF.